The clone carrying this TCR beta chain was seen more than once but under ten times. Its matching antigen is unknown. This sample is drawn from a study of human T cells and chemical hapten exposure. Points from the study as a whole: Large CDR3 similarity clusters arose significantly more often from expanded TCRs than from controls.

Trimming took 3 bases from V and 5 from J, leaving 9 bases between them. From germline, CDR1 is DFQATT and CDR2 SNEGSKA (reference sequence). This CDR3 is 12 amino acids long. TCRdb fed the RACE reads into MiXCR, producing one record per CDR3 protein. The sample shows approximately 260,000 distinct CDR3 sequences, 7.5% to 9% of them seen only once. The time point was: pre-sensitization, week 0. Treatment described: therapeutic diphenylcyclopropenone sensitization with weekly scalp DPC. This material consisted of whole blood, taken in connection with sensitization to the hapten diphenylcyclopropenone (DPC). The clonotype comes from a young man with alopecia areata. Some clones in this sample may be carry-over from other donors' samples. The J gene is TRBJ2-3, the V gene TRBV20-1, with D tentatively TRBD1 or TRBD2 (6 bases each). For the CDR3, the DNA is TGCAGTGCTAGCGGGGGCGGAGATACGCAGTATTTT. Translating gives CSASGGGDTQYF.